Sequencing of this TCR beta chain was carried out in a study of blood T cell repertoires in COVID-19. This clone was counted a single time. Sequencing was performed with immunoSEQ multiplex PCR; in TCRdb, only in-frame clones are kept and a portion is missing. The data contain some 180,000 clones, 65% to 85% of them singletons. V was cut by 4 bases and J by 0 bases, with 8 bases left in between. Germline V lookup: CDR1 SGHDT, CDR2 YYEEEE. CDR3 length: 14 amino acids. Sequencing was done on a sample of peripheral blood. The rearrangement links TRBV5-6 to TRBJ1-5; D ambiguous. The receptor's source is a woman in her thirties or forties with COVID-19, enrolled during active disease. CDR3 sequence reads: CASSGPHSNQPQHF. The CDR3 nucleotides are TGTGCCAGCAGCGGGCCCCATAGCAATCAGCCCCAGCATTTT. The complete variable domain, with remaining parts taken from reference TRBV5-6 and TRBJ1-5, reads DAGVTQSPTHLIKTRGQQVTLRCSPKSGHDTVSWYQQALGQGPQFIFQYYEEEERQRGNFPDRFSGHQFPNYSSELNVNALLLGDSALYLCASSGPHSNQPQHFGDGTRLSIL.